One TCR beta chain is described in this entry. Germline CDR1 and CDR2: MNHEY and SVGAGI. The CDR3 is made up of 14 amino acids. J gave up 5 bases and V 6 bases, and 8 bases lay outside the gene matches. Original processing methods: By means of reference gene primer amplification, nucleated cell counts were estimated. Data came from immunoSEQ multiplex PCR; TCRdb stores just in-frame clones and leaves some out. That table is the source of V, J and clone size, and D and trimming were worked out from the DNA. This table holds roughly 32,000 clones, roughly three quarters found once. This record belongs to a study of blood T cell repertoires in COVID-19. Study background: PBMCs, B-cell-depleted T cells, or T cells provided the cDNA or gDNA that made up the material.

This receptor was obtained from a human donor in a cohort sampled during active COVID-19. This chain connects TRBV6-5 to TRBJ2-7, with 9 nucleotides matching TRBD1. The sample taken for sequencing was peripheral blood. CDR3 sequence: CASRSSGQGNEQYF. CDR3 DNA sequence: TGTGCCAGCAGATCCTCGGGACAGGGCAACGAGCAGTACTTC.